The sequence of this TCR beta chain was determined in a study of blood T cell repertoires in COVID-19. Study summary: Sites in the United States, Italy and Spain provided acute and convalescent COVID-19 samples.

Only one count was recorded for this clone. In the study's own analysis: Estimates of nucleated cell counts were drawn from the amplification of reference gene primers. Method: immunoSEQ multiplex PCR; TCRdb's copy keeps in-frame clones and lacks some. The D gene and trimming were derived from the DNA, and the V and J assignments and clone size from that table. Here the sample spans around 270,000 clones, more than 85% being singletons. Looked up from germline, CDR1 is LNHDA and CDR2 is SQIVND (reference sequence). The germline V and J ends were trimmed by 1 base and 2 bases, with 11 bases remaining between them. This CDR3 spans 15 amino acids.

V gene TRBV19 combines with J gene TRBJ1-2; D possibly corresponds to TRBD1 (5 bases). Sequencing was carried out using peripheral blood. The TCR comes from a woman aged 60-75 years with COVID-19, enrolled during active disease. The CDR3 protein is CASSIVTGGNYGYTF. As DNA, the CDR3 is TGTGCCAGTAGTATAGTTACCGGGGGAAACTATGGCTACACCTTC.